Listed below are T cell receptor beta chains from one sample, sequenced in a study of PD-L1 blockade in urothelial cancer. The table came from immunoSEQ multiplex PCR; TCRdb's copy has only in-frame clones and leaves some out. There are tens of thousands of clones in the sample; around 90% occur only once, and 1.5% to 2% lies in the top ten. Source: PBMCs, taken around atezolizumab (anti-PD-L1) treatment. These receptors all stem from a man aged 60 to 69 with urothelial cancer. Each CDR3 is given with its conserved first and last residue. D genes are given only for firm matches. Size values are once, few and many counts, or a class for expanded clones, and some rows have none.

TRBV19	14	TRBD2	few	TRBJ2-7	CASTLTSGNYEQYF	TGTGCCAGTACCCTGACTAGCGGAAACTACGAGCAGTACTTC
TRBV5-1	16	-	-	TRBJ1-1	CASSPRPSGGNTEAFF	TGCGCCAGCAGCCCACGACCGTCTGGGGGCAACACTGAAGCTTTCTTT
TRBV2	14	-	-	TRBJ1-1	CASSEAGGGTEAFF	TGTGCCAGCAGTGAAGCCGGGGGGGGCACTGAAGCTTTCTTT
TRBV7-2	15	-	-	TRBJ2-7	CASSRARDRSYEQYF	TGTGCCAGCAGCCGTGCGCGGGACCGGAGTTACGAGCAGTACTTC
TRBV7-2	15	TRBD1	-	TRBJ2-7	CASSLGGTANYEQYF	TGTGCCAGCAGCTTAGGTGGGACAGCAAACTACGAGCAGTACTTC
TRBV4-2	19	-	-	TRBJ1-4	CASSHSGWTESYSNEKLFF	TGTGCCAGCAGCCACTCGGGATGGACGGAGTCTTATTCTAATGAAAAACTGTTTTTT
TRBV12-5	13	-	-	TRBJ2-5	CATSGGTAETQYF	TGTGCTACATCGGGGGGGACAGCGGAGACCCAGTACTTC
TRBV5-1	16	TRBD1	-	TRBJ1-5	CASSLEPGQGYQPQHF	TGCGCCAGCAGCTTGGAACCGGGACAGGGGTATCAGCCCCAGCATTTT
TRBV19	15	TRBD1	few	TRBJ1-1	CASSLRTGLNTEAFF	TGTGCCAGTAGTCTCCGGACAGGGCTGAACACTGAAGCTTTCTTT
TRBV29-1	18	TRBD2	-	TRBJ2-3	CSVVPLPGLAQSTDTQYF	TGCAGCGTTGTGCCGTTACCGGGACTAGCCCAAAGCACAGATACGCAGTATTTT
TRBV28	14	-	-	TRBJ1-4	CAGGGGTTNEKLFF	TGTGCCGGCGGGGGTGGAACAACTAATGAAAAACTGTTTTTT
TRBV7-2	13	TRBD1	-	TRBJ2-7	CASSPNPDRVQYF	TGTGCCAGCAGCCCTAACCCGGACAGGGTTCAGTACTTC
TRBV28	15	-	-	TRBJ2-7	CASRKPPGTGYEQYF	TGTGCCAGCAGAAAACCCCCCGGGACTGGCTACGAGCAGTACTTC
TRBV4-2	13	-	-	TRBJ1-1	CASRLRMNTEAFF	TGTGCCAGCAGACTTAGAATGAACACTGAAGCTTTCTTT
TRBV18	14	-	-	TRBJ2-7	CASSPSQGTYEQYF	TGTGCCAGCTCACCATCTCAGGGAACCTACGAGCAGTACTTC
TRBV5-1	18	TRBD1	once	TRBJ2-2	CASSEPDRVIRGTGELFF	TGCGCCAGCAGCGAACCGGACAGGGTAATTAGAGGGACCGGGGAGCTGTTTTTT
TRBV5-4	16	-	-	TRBJ2-7	CASNRGLVRKGYEQYF	TGTGCCAGCAACCGAGGGTTAGTAAGGAAAGGCTACGAGCAGTACTTC
TRBV6-1	15	TRBD1	once	TRBJ2-7	CASSERLGGAYEQYF	TGTGCCAGCAGTGAACGGTTAGGGGGCGCTTACGAGCAGTACTTC
TRBV18	15	TRBD1	-	TRBJ2-6	CASSQTGVASEVLTF	TGTGCCAGCTCGCAGACAGGGGTGGCGTCCGAAGTCCTGACTTTC
TRBV18	14	-	few	TRBJ1-6	CASSEGQDNSPLHF	TGTGCCAGCTCAGAAGGACAAGATAATTCACCCCTCCACTTT
TRBV7-8	14	TRBD2	once	TRBJ2-5	CAQGSGAMPETQYF	TGTGCCCAGGGCAGCGGGGCGATGCCAGAGACCCAGTACTTC
TRBV6-1	13	-	-	TRBJ1-6	CASRVEGDSPLHF	TGTGCCAGCAGAGTGGAGGGTGATTCACCCCTCCACTTT
TRBV7-8	14	TRBD2	few	TRBJ2-7	CASSPGSGGYEQYF	TGTGCCAGCAGCCCAGGGTCCGGGGGGTACGAGCAGTACTTC
TRBV4-1	13	-	-	TRBJ1-5	CASSQGSGIGQHF	TGCGCCAGCAGCCAGGGAAGCGGTATTGGCCAGCATTTT
TRBV4-2	15	-	-	TRBJ2-3	CASSLHPESTDTQYF	TGTGCCAGCAGCCTCCATCCTGAGAGCACAGATACGCAGTATTTT
TRBV4-1	17	TRBD2	-	TRBJ2-5	CASSQDPSGGLKETQYF	TGCGCCAGCAGCCAAGATCCCTCGGGGGGGCTCAAAGAGACCCAGTACTTC
TRBV11-2	16	-	-	TRBJ2-1	CASSLAEFTSYNEQFF	TGTGCCAGCAGCTTAGCTGAGTTTACCTCCTACAATGAGCAGTTCTTC
TRBV7-3	15	-	-	TRBJ2-3	CASSLKIADIDTQYF	TGTGCCAGCAGCTTAAAGATAGCGGATATAGATACGCAGTATTTT
TRBV27	18	TRBD1	-	TRBJ1-2	CASRGINGTGGLGLGYTF	TGTGCCAGCAGGGGAATTAATGGGACAGGGGGCCTCGGATTGGGCTACACCTTC
TRBV7-6	11	-	-	TRBJ2-2	CASTTGGELFF	TGTGCCAGCACCACCGGCGGGGAGCTGTTTTTT
TRBV2	15	-	once	TRBJ2-2	CASRGDTSNTGELFF	TGTGCCAGCAGGGGGGACACTTCGAACACCGGGGAGCTGTTTTTT
TRBV7-2	15	-	-	TRBJ2-3	CASTYGTLQTDTQYF	TGTGCCAGCACCTACGGGACTCTTCAAACAGATACGCAGTATTTT
TRBV7-2	18	-	-	TRBJ2-2	CASSPTEWGVLNTGELFF	TGTGCCAGCAGCCCCACCGAGTGGGGGGTCCTCAACACCGGGGAGCTGTTTTTT
TRBV11-3	13	-	-	TRBJ1-1	CASGVNRDTEAFF	TGTGCCTCTGGGGTAAACAGGGACACTGAAGCTTTCTTT
TRBV5-1	14	-	-	TRBJ2-7	CASSLQGTPYEQYF	TGCGCCAGCAGCTTGCAGGGGACCCCCTACGAGCAGTACTTC
TRBV7-8	14	-	-	TRBJ2-7	CASSLTRAPYEQYF	TGTGCCAGCAGCTTGACTAGAGCCCCCTACGAGCAGTACTTC
TRBV9	15	-	-	TRBJ1-2	CASSVASGWVYGYTF	TGTGCCAGCAGCGTAGCATCGGGTTGGGTCTATGGCTACACCTTC
TRBV30	14	TRBD1	-	TRBJ1-1	CAWSTMTGGTEAFF	TGTGCCTGGAGCACCATGACAGGGGGTACTGAAGCTTTCTTT
TRBV7-3	13	-	-	TRBJ2-4	CASSVDTENIQYF	TGTGCCAGCAGCGTTGATACGGAAAACATTCAGTACTTC
TRBV6-1	13	-	-	TRBJ2-1	CASSGNRDNEQFF	TGTGCCAGCAGTGGAAACAGGGACAATGAGCAGTTCTTC
TRBV5-1	16	TRBD1	-	TRBJ2-1	CASSNTGTGNYNEQFF	TGCGCCAGCAGCAACACCGGGACAGGGAACTACAATGAGCAGTTCTTC
TRBV4-1	14	TRBD1	-	TRBJ1-1	CASKSSGQGIAAFF	TGCGCCAGCAAAAGCTCGGGACAGGGGATAGCAGCTTTCTTT
TRBV19	16	TRBD1	-	TRBJ2-7	CASSIDGGQGPYEQYF	TGTGCCAGTAGTATAGATGGGGGACAGGGCCCCTACGAGCAGTACTTC
TRBV9	16	TRBD1	-	TRBJ1-4	CASSVDRGLRNEKLFF	TGTGCCAGCAGCGTTGACAGGGGCTTGAGGAATGAAAAACTGTTTTTT
TRBV18	15	-	-	TRBJ1-3	CASSPNRDSGNTIYF	TGTGCCAGCTCACCAAACAGGGACTCTGGAAACACCATATATTTT
TRBV7-2	15	TRBD2	-	TRBJ2-3	CASSFGGGMEDTQYF	TGTGCCAGCAGCTTCGGCGGGGGAATGGAAGATACGCAGTATTTT
TRBV11-3	16	-	-	TRBJ2-3	CASSLVGGAGTDTQYF	TGTGCCAGCAGCTTAGTGGGGGGTGCTGGCACAGATACGCAGTATTTT
TRBV6-6	15	-	-	TRBJ2-3	CASSYPGQSTDTQYF	TGTGCCAGCAGTTACCCTGGACAGAGCACAGATACGCAGTATTTT
TRBV7-9	15	-	-	TRBJ1-3	CASSFTGGAGNTIYF	TGTGCCAGCAGCTTTACTGGGGGGGCTGGAAACACCATATATTTT
TRBV15	13	-	-	TRBJ2-3	CATSRDTERTQYF	TGTGCCACCAGCAGAGATACAGAGCGGACGCAGTATTTT
TRBV7-2	14	-	-	TRBJ2-5	CASSAGTAKETQYF	TGTGCCAGCAGCGCCGGGACTGCAAAAGAGACCCAGTACTTC
TRBV2	15	-	-	TRBJ1-1	CASSEMGGAGTEAFF	TGTGCCAGCAGTGAAATGGGGGGGGCTGGGACTGAAGCTTTCTTT
TRBV6-5	15	-	-	TRBJ2-7	CASSYAGFANYEQYF	TGTGCCAGCAGTTACGCAGGGTTTGCCAACTACGAGCAGTACTTC
TRBV30	14	-	-	TRBJ1-2	CAWRRTGIHYGYTF	TGTGCCTGGAGACGAACAGGGATCCACTATGGCTACACCTTC
TRBV6-5	15	TRBD1	-	TRBJ2-5	CASSYGTGFKVTQYF	TGTGCCAGCAGTTACGGGACAGGGTTCAAGGTGACCCAGTACTTC
TRBV4-1	15	TRBD2	-	TRBJ2-7	CASSQVAGGVYEQYF	TGCGCCAGCAGCCAAGTGGCGGGGGGGGTATACGAGCAGTACTTC
TRBV11-3	12	-	-	TRBJ2-3	CASSHGVDPQYF	TGTGCCAGCAGCCACGGGGTGGATCCGCAGTATTTT
TRBV5-6	16	TRBD1	-	TRBJ2-2	CASSRGTGANTGELFF	TGTGCCAGCAGCCGAGGGACAGGGGCAAACACCGGGGAGCTGTTTTTT